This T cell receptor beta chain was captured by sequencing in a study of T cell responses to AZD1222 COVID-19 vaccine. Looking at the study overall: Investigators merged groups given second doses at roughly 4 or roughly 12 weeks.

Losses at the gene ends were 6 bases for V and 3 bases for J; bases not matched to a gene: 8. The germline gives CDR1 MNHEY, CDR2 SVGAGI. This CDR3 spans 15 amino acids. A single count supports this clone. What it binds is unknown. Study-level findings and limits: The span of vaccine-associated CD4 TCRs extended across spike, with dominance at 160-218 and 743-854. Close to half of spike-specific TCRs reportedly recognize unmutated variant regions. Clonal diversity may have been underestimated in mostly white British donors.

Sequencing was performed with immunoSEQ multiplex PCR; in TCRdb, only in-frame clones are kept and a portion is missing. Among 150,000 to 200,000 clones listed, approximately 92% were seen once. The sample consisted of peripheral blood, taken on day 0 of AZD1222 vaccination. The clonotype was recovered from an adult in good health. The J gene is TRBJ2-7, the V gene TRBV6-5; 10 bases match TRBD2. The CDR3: CASRLAGGHRYEQYF. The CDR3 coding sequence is TGTGCCAGCAGGTTAGCGGGGGGCCACCGCTACGAGCAGTACTTC.